Shown below are 20 T cell receptor beta chains from a single sample sequenced in a study of shared clonotypes between healthy human individuals. Profiled with immunoSEQ multiplex PCR; TCRdb holds only in-frame clones, not every one. The table records around 1,000,000 clones, around 77% of them present only once. What was sequenced was memory CD4+ T cells from PBMCs. Subset: CD45RA-negative fraction. The receptors come from a young man in good health. Some clones in this sample may be carry-over from other donors' samples.

This clone has a single count. The chain couples TRBV5-6 to TRBJ1-1; perhaps TRBD1 as D (5 bases). V was clipped by 5 bases and J by 1 base, with 9 bases between them. From germline, CDR1 is SGHDT and CDR2 YYEEEE. CDR3 length: 13 residues. CDR3 sequence (DNA): TGTGCCAGCAGACCGGGACCGAACACTGAAGCTTTCTTT. This gives the protein CASRPGPNTEAFF.

The rearrangement uses TRBV7-7 and TRBJ2-5, with TRBD2 matching 7 bases. J lost 5 bases, V lost 4 bases, and 7 bases had no gene match. CDR1 is SSHAT, CDR2 FNYEAQ, per germline (reference sequence). The CDR3 is 14 amino acids. In DNA, the CDR3 is TGTGCCAGCAGCTCATTGGCGGGAGTCGAGACCCAGTACTTC. Protein product: CASSSLAGVETQYF.

Details on this clone: Other DNA variants within this sample encode the same CDR3. V usage is TRBV2 and J usage is TRBJ2-1; 13 bases are a match to TRBD2. CDR3 length: 13 amino acids. In germline, CDR1 is SNHLY, CDR2 FYNNEI. The junction had 2 bases not matched to a gene; V was cut back by 7 bases and J by 8 bases. CDR3 amino acids: CASTGLAGDEQFF. CDR3 DNA: TGTGCCAGCACCGGACTAGCGGGAGATGAGCAGTTCTTC.

The CDR3 loop reads CASSLFRTGGQETQYF. The CDR3 DNA sequence: TGTGCCAGCAGCTTATTTCGGACAGGGGGCCAAGAGACCCAGTACTTC. The genes are TRBV7-6 and TRBJ2-5; 10 bases fit TRBD1. Trimming took 2 bases from V and 1 from J; bases not matched to a gene: 4. Looked up from germline, CDR1 is SGHVS and CDR2 is FNYEAQ. The CDR3 is 16 residues long.

This clone was picked up a small number of times. The V call is TRBV11-2, the J call TRBJ1-3, with D uncertain. Looked up from germline, CDR1 is SGHAT and CDR2 is FQNNGV. This CDR3 spans 15 amino acids. V lost 2 bases and J lost 0, with 8 bases in between. Here the CDR3 DNA reads TGTGCCAGCAGCTTATCCCGGAACTCTGGAAACACCATATATTTT. It is translated as CASSLSRNSGNTIYF.

The CDR3 sequence is CASSRTFLAGAFPEQFF. The DNA for the CDR3 is TGTGCCAGCTCACGCACGTTCCTAGCGGGAGCTTTTCCTGAGCAGTTCTTC. V is TRBV18 and J is TRBJ2-1; 10 nucleotides line up with TRBD2. Germline CDR1 reads KGHSH; CDR2 reads LQKENI. This CDR3 has 17 residues. After removal of 4 bases from V and 9 bases from J, the junction contained 15 bases not matched to a gene.

The chain combines TRBV7-3 with TRBJ1-1; 7 bases fit TRBD1. The V segment lost 5 bases and the J segment 2 bases; nucleotides outside the gene matches: 8. There are 15 residues in the CDR3. Germline V gene sequence: CDR1 SGHTA, CDR2 FQGTGA. This CDR3 is CASSPTGQRNTEAFF. CDR3 nucleotide sequence: TGTGCCAGCAGCCCAACGGGACAGAGAAACACTGAAGCTTTCTTT.

The rearrangement uses TRBV7-9 and TRBJ1-4, with 8 nucleotides matching TRBD1. This CDR3 is 16 amino acids long. The V gene's germline CDR1 is SEHNR and CDR2 FQNEAQ (reference sequence). The trim removed 5 bases at V and 4 bases at J, leaving 9 bases unmatched. CDR3 loop: CASSPQGQVRNEKLFF. The CDR3 DNA reads as TGTGCCAGCAGCCCCCAGGGACAGGTCCGTAATGAAAAACTGTTTTTT.

In this sample, this clone turned up a few times. The genes are TRBV9 and TRBJ2-5, with D possibly called TRBD1 or TRBD2 (6 bases each). The ends were cut back, 4 bases at V and 1 base at J, with 14 bases in the middle. There are 15 residues in the CDR3. CDR1 SGDLS and CDR2 YYNGEE come from the germline V gene. The CDR3 region has the DNA TGTGCCAGCAGCCCAGATGGGGGGCGCCAAGAGACCCAGTACTTC. Protein sequence: CASSPDGGRQETQYF.

To note about this clone: A far larger clone is off by one base, so a read error is likely. The rearrangement uses TRBV7-9 and TRBJ2-5, with 10 bases fitting TRBD2. Trimming took 1 base from V and 5 from J; bases not matched to a gene: 4. Germline CDR1 is SEHNR and CDR2 is FQNEAQ (reference sequence). The CDR3 length is 15 residues. The CDR3 reads CASSLGGTSVETQYF. The CDR3 DNA sequence: TGTGCCAGCAGCTTAGGGGGGACTAGCGTGGAGACCCAGTACTTC.

The chain links TRBV5-6 to TRBJ2-7; possibly TRBD1 for D (5 bases). V was shortened by 2 bases and J by 2 bases, with 20 bases between the two germline ends. The length of the CDR3 is 17 residues. Germline V lookup: CDR1 SGHDT, CDR2 YYEEEE. The CDR3: CASSLAPTSGSPYEQYF. The CDR3 DNA reads as TGTGCCAGCAGCTTAGCCCCGACCTCAGGGTCCCCCTACGAGCAGTACTTC.

This clone has a single count. V gene TRBV11-3 combines with J gene TRBJ2-1; tentatively, D is TRBD2 (6 bases). V lost 3 bases and J lost 8, with 14 bases in between. The CDR3 runs to 14 residues. CDR1 SGHNT and CDR2 YENEEA come from the germline V gene. The CDR3 nucleotides read TGTGCCAGCAGCTTTAGCGGTCCCCCGGATGAGCAGTTCTTC. It is translated as CASSFSGPPDEQFF.

CDR3 in amino acids: CASSDSPGGAEGYTF. CDR3 sequence (DNA): TGTGCCAGCAGTGACTCGCCAGGGGGCGCAGAGGGCTACACCTTC. This chain links TRBV6-4 with TRBJ1-2, with 8 bases that match TRBD1. Germline CDR1 MRHNA, CDR2 SNTAGT. V gave up 0 bases and J gave up 8 bases; unmatched junction bases: 8. The CDR3 sequence is 15 residues long.

This clone turned up a few times. This sequence joins TRBV30 and TRBJ1-3; weak D call: TRBD1 (6 bases). CDR3 length: 15 residues. The V gene's germline CDR1 is GTSNPN and CDR2 SVGIG (reference sequence). V dropped 2 bases and J dropped 2 bases, with 13 bases sitting between them. CDR3 coding DNA: TGTGCCTGGAGTAGGCCGGGGGCGGCTGGAAACACCATATATTTT. It specifies CAWSRPGAAGNTIYF.

As DNA, the CDR3 is TGTGCCAGCAGTGTGGACAGGGCCTACGAGCAGTACTTC. Amino acids: CASSVDRAYEQYF. This chain links TRBV5-4 with TRBJ2-7, with 8 bases lining up with TRBD1. After removal of 5 bases from V and 2 bases from J, the junction contained 3 bases not matched to a gene. This CDR3 comprises 13 residues. Germline V gene lookup returns CDR1 SGHNT and CDR2 YYREEE (reference sequence).

The V call is TRBV7-3, the J call TRBJ2-1; D might be TRBD1 (5 bases). CDR1 and CDR2 (germline): SGHTA, FQGTGA. The germline V and J ends were trimmed by 5 bases and 16 bases, with 18 bases remaining between them. The CDR3 loop spans 12 amino acids. The CDR3 bases are TGTGCCAGCAGCCCGGTGGGGCCTCCCCTATTCTTC. Protein product: CASSPVGPPLFF. Supplemented by reference TRBV7-3 and TRBJ2-1, the full variable domain reads GAGVSQTPSNKVTEKGKYVELRCDPISGHTALYWYRQSLGQGPEFLIYFQGTGAADDSGLPNDRFFAVRPEGSVSTLKIQRTERGDSAVYLCASSPVGPPLFFGPGTRLTVL.

This chain links TRBV19 with TRBJ1-2; D is possibly TRBD1 (5 bases). The CDR3 spans 14 residues. Germline V gene data show CDR1 as LNHDA and CDR2 as SQIVND (reference sequence). V lost 9 bases and J 8 bases, leaving 22 bases between the germline ends. The CDR3 DNA reads TGTGCCAGCAGAGATTCCGGGACGGCTATCGGCTACACCTTC. Translated, it gives CASRDSGTAIGYTF. The complete variable domain, with remaining parts taken from reference TRBV19 and TRBJ1-2, reads DGGITQSPKYLFRKEGQNVTLSCEQNLNHDAMYWYRQDPGQGLRLIYYSQIVNDFQKGDIAEGYSVSREKKESFPLTVTSAQKNPTAFYLCASRDSGTAIGYTFGSGTRLTVV.

V gene TRBV7-2 combines with J gene TRBJ1-3; TRBD1 aligns across 10 bases. The CDR3 totals 17 residues. The trim removed 2 bases at V and 0 bases at J, leaving 4 bases unmatched. Germline V CDR1 and CDR2: SGHTA, FQGNSA. The CDR3 coding sequence is TGTGCCAGCAGCTTAAGGGGACAGGGGAGCTCTGGAAACACCATATATTTT. This sequence encodes CASSLRGQGSSGNTIYF.

The chain uses TRBV5-1 and TRBJ2-2; D ambiguous. V was shortened by 2 bases and J by 3 bases, with 11 bases between the two germline ends. The CDR3 runs 15 residues. Germline V gene data show CDR1 as SGHRS and CDR2 as YFSETQ. The CDR3 DNA follows: TGCGCCAGCAGCTTTAGGGAATGGGACACCGGGGAGCTGTTTTTT. Amino acids: CASSFREWDTGELFF.

The chain recombines TRBV5-1 with TRBJ1-4; D unclear. Trimming stripped 4 bases from V and 8 bases from J, with 15 bases between. CDR1 and CDR2 (germline): SGHRS, YFSETQ. The CDR3 spans 14 residues. As DNA, the CDR3 is TGCGCCAGCAGCCCGGGCGGGATAAGCGAAAAACTGTTTTTT. Amino acid sequence: CASSPGGISEKLFF.